This section outlines one T cell receptor (beta chain) sequence together with its context. CDR1 SGDLS and CDR2 YYNGEE come from the germline V gene. There are 16 residues in the CDR3. The ends were cut back, 0 bases at V and 5 bases at J, with 15 bases in the middle. The sample belongs to a study of blood T cell repertoires in COVID-19. Study as a whole: COVID-19 samples from acute and convalescent phases originated in the United States, Italy and Spain. PBMCs, B-cell-depleted T cells, or T cells provided the cDNA or gDNA that made up the material.

How the authors handled the data: How many nucleated cells were present was estimated from reference gene primer amplification. Assay: immunoSEQ multiplex PCR; the TCRdb copy retains only in-frame clones and omits some. The V and J calls and clone size come from that table; D and trimming were worked out from the DNA. Among about 190,000 clones, 90% were seen once, and the ten largest hold approximately 0.56%. The clonotype originates from a man aged 45-65 years with acute or convalescent COVID-19. The chain is built from TRBV9 and TRBJ2-1; possible D gene TRBD1, 5 bases. Sequenced material: peripheral blood. The CDR3 loop reads CASSVGIGALDNEQFF. The CDR3 DNA reads as TGTGCCAGCAGCGTAGGGATTGGGGCGTTGGACAATGAGCAGTTCTTC. Looking up the rest from reference TRBV9 and TRBJ2-1 gives the full variable domain: DSGVTQTPKHLITATGQRVTLRCSPRSGDLSVYWYQQSLDQGLQFLIQYYNGEERAKGNILERFSAQQFPDLHSELNLSSLELGDSALYFCASSVGIGALDNEQFFGPGTRLTVL.